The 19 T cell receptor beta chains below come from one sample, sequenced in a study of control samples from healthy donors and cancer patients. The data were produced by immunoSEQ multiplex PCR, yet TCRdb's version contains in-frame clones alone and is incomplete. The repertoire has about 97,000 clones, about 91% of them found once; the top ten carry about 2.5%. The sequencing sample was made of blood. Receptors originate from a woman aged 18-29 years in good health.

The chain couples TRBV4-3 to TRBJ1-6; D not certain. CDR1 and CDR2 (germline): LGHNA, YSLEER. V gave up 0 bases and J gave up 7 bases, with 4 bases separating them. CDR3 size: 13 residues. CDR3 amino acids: CASSQDTNSPLHF. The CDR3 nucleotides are TGCGCCAGCAGCCAAGATACGAATTCACCCCTCCACTTT.

CDR3 in DNA: TGTGCCAGCAGCTTAGCCGGGACTAGCGGGGGAAACACCGGGGAGCTGTTTTTT. Translated, it gives CASSLAGTSGGNTGELFF. V usage is TRBV7-9 and J usage is TRBJ2-2; TRBD2 aligns across 14 bases. J gave up 2 bases and V 0 bases, and 2 bases lay outside the gene matches. CDR1 and CDR2 from the germline V gene are SEHNR and FQNEAQ (reference sequence). The CDR3 loop spans 18 amino acids. Full variable domain (outside the CDR3, taken from reference TRBV7-9 and TRBJ2-2): DTGVSQNPRHKITKRGQNVTFRCDPISEHNRLYWYRQTLGQGPEFLTYFQNEAQLEKSRLLSDRFSAERPKGSFSTLEIQRTEQGDSAMYLCASSLAGTSGGNTGELFFGEGSRLTVL.

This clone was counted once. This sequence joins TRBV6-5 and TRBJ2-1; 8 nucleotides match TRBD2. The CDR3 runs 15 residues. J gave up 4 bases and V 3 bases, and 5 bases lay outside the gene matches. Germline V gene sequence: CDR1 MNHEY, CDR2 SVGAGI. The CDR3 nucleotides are TGTGCCAGCAGTTATATCCGGGAGGGATACAATGAGCAGTTCTTC. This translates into CASSYIREGYNEQFF.

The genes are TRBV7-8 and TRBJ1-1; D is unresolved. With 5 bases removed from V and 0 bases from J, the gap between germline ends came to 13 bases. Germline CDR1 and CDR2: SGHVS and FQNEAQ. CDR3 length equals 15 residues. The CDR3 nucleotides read TGTGCCAGCAGCCTCCCCGTGGGAATGAACACTGAAGCTTTCTTT. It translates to CASSLPVGMNTEAFF.

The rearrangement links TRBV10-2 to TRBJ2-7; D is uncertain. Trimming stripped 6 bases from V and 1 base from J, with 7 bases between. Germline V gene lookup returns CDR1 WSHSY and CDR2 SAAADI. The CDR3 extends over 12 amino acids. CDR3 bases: TGCGCCAGCAGCCCTGTTTCCTACGAGCAGTACTTC. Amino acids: CASSPVSYEQYF.

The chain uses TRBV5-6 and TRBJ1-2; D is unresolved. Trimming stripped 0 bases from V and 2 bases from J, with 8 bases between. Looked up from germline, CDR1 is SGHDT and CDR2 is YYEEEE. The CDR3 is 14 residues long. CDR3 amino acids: CASSLGHTNYGYTF. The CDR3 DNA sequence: TGTGCCAGCAGCTTGGGACACACCAACTATGGCTACACCTTC.

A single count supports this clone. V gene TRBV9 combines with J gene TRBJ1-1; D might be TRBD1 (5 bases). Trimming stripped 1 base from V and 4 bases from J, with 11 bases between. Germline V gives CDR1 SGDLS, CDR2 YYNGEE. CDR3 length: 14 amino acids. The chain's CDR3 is CASSVQGIGTEAFF. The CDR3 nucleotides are TGTGCCAGCAGCGTACAGGGTATAGGCACTGAAGCTTTCTTT.

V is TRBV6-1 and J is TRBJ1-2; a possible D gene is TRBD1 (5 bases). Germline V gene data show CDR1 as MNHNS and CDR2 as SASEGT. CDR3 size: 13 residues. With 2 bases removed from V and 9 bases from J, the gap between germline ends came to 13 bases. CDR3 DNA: TGTGCCAGCAGTGAAAGCCTCGGGGCCCGCTACACCTTC. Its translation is CASSESLGARYTF.

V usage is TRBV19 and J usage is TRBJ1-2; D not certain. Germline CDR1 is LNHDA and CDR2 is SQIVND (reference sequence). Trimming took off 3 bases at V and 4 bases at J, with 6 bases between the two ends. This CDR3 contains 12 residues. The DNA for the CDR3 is TGTGCCAGTAGTATCCGGGGCTATGGCTACACCTTC. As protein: CASSIRGYGYTF.

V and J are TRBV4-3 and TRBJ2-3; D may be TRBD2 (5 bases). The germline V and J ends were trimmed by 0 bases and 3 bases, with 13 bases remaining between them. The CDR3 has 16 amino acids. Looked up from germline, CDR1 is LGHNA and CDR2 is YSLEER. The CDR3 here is CASSQDRRAGTDTQYF. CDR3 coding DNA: TGCGCCAGCAGCCAAGATCGGCGGGCAGGTACAGATACGCAGTATTTT.

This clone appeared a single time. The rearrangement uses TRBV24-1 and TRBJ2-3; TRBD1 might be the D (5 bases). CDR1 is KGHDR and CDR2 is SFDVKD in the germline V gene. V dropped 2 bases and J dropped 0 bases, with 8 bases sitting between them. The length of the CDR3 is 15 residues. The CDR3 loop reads CATSDWTLSTDTQYF. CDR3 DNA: TGTGCCACCAGTGATTGGACACTTAGCACAGATACGCAGTATTTT.

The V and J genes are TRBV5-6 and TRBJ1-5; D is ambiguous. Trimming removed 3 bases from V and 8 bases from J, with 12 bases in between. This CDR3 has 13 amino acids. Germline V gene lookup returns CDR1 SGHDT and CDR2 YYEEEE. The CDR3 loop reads CASSSGRPKPQHF. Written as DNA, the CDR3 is TGTGCCAGCAGCTCGGGCCGGCCTAAGCCCCAGCATTTT.

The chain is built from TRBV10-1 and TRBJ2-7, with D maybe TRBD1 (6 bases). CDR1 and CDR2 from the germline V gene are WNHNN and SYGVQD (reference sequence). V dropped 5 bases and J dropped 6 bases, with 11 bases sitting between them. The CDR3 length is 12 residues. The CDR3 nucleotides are TGCGCCAGCAGTCCCGGACAGCGCGAGCAGTACTTC. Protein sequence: CASSPGQREQYF.

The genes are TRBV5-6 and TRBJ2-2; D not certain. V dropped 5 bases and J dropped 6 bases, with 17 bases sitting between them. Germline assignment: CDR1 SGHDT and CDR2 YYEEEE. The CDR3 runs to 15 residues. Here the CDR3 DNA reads TGTGCCAGCAGTCCAAGTGTTAAGGCTTCCGGGGAGCTGTTTTTT. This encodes CASSPSVKASGELFF.

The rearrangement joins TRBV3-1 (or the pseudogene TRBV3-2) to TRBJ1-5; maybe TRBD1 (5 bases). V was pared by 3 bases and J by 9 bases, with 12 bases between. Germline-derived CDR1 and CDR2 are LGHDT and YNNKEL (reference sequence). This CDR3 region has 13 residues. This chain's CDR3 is CASSQGVGGPQHF. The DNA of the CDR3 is TGTGCCAGCAGCCAGGGGGTGGGGGGGCCCCAGCATTTT.

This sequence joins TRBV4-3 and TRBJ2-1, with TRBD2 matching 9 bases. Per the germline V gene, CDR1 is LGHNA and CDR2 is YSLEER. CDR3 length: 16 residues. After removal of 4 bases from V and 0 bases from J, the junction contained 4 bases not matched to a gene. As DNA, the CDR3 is TGCGCCAGCAGCCGACGACTAGCGGACTCCTACAATGAGCAGTTCTTC. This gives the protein CASSRRLADSYNEQFF.

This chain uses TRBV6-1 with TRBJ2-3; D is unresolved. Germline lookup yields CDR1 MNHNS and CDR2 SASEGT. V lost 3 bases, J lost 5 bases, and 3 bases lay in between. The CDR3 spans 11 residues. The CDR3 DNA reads TGTGCCAGCAGTGAGCGAGATACGCAGTATTTT. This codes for CASSERDTQYF.

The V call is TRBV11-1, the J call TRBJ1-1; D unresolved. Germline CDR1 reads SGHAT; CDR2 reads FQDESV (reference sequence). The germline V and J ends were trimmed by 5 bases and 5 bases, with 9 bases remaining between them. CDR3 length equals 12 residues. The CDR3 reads CASSLSGTEAFF. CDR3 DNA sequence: TGTGCCAGCAGCCTCAGTGGAACTGAAGCTTTCTTT.

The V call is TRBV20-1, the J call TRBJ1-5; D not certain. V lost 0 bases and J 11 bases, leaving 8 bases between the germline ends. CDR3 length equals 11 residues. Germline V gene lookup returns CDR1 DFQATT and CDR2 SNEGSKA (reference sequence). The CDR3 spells CSARDVVAQHF. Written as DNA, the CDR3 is TGCAGTGCTAGAGATGTAGTGGCCCAGCATTTT.